The 25 T cell receptor beta chains reported below all come from one sample, sequenced in a study of blood T cell repertoires in COVID-19. Sequenced by immunoSEQ multiplex PCR; TCRdb stores in-frame clones only, minus some. The sample includes 180,000 or so clones, over 80% of them seen just once. What was sequenced was PBMCs or T cells enriched from blood (not recorded which). The receptors derive from a woman aged 60-75 years who had recovered from COVID-19.

V is TRBV2 and J is TRBJ1-2; 9 bases are shared with TRBD1. Germline CDR1 and CDR2: SNHLY and FYNNEI. V shed 0 bases and J 2 bases; nucleotides not matched to a gene: 7. The CDR3 is 17 residues long. DNA for the CDR3: TGTGCCAGCAGTGAAGCGGGCACAGGGGGCGTCAACTATGGCTACACCTTC. Its protein product is CASSEAGTGGVNYGYTF. Filled out from reference TRBV2 and TRBJ1-2, the complete variable domain reads EPEVTQTPSHQVTQMGQEVILRCVPISNHLYFYWYRQILGQKVEFLVSFYNNEISEKSEIFDDQFSVERPDGSNFTLKIRSTKLEDSAMYFCASSEAGTGGVNYGYTFGSGTRLTVV.

The chain recombines TRBV5-4 with TRBJ1-2, with TRBD1 matching over 10 bases. Germline loops: CDR1 SGHNT, CDR2 YYREEE (reference sequence). CDR3 length equals 13 residues. V shed 4 bases and J 7 bases; nucleotides not matched to a gene: 4. As DNA, the CDR3 is TGTGCCAGCAGCCGGACAGGGGGACTTGGCTACACCTTC. Its protein product is CASSRTGGLGYTF. Variable domain in full (rest from reference TRBV5-4 and TRBJ1-2): ETGVTQSPTHLIKTRGQQVTLRCSSQSGHNTVSWYQQALGQGPQFIFQYYREEENGRGNFPPRFSGLQFPNYSSELNVNALELDDSALYLCASSRTGGLGYTFGSGTRLTVV.

The chain uses TRBV6-5 and TRBJ2-1; possible D gene TRBD2, 6 bases. CDR3 length equals 15 residues. Trimming removed 6 bases from V and 4 bases from J, with 16 bases in between. Germline CDR1 reads MNHEY; CDR2 reads SVGAGI. DNA for the CDR3: TGTGCCAGCAGGTCGGACTATAACTCTTACAATGAGCAGTTCTTC. As protein: CASRSDYNSYNEQFF.

The chain combines TRBV30 with TRBJ1-1, with 10 bases identical to TRBD1. The CDR3 has 13 amino acids. In germline, CDR1 is GTSNPN, CDR2 SVGIG (reference sequence). V was clipped by 6 bases and J by 4 bases; unmatched bases: 5. The CDR3 region is CACSRDRGTEAFF. CDR3 sequence (DNA): TGTGCCTGTTCCCGGGACAGGGGCACTGAAGCTTTCTTT.

Worth noting for this clone: Within the sample, other DNA sequences also encode this same CDR3. The J gene is TRBJ1-2, the V gene TRBV4-1; D may be TRBD1 (6 bases). This CDR3 contains 14 residues. The germline V gene has CDR1 MGHRA and CDR2 YSYEKL. With 1 base removed from V and 3 bases from J, the gap between germline ends came to 9 bases. The CDR3: CASSQAPGDYGYTF. CDR3 coding DNA: TGCGCCAGCAGCCAAGCCCCAGGGGACTATGGCTACACCTTC.

The chain employs TRBV18 and TRBJ2-2; 9 bases are a match to TRBD2. The junction had 8 bases not matched to a gene; V was cut back by 3 bases and J by 6 bases. This CDR3 comprises 16 residues. From germline, CDR1 is KGHSH and CDR2 LQKENI. CDR3 bases: TGTGCCAGCTCACCGACTAGCGGAGGAGTCGCCGGGGAGCTGTTTTTT. The encoded protein is CASSPTSGGVAGELFF.

The chain has TRBV11-1 and TRBJ1-1, with TRBD1 as a possible D gene (5 bases). Looked up from germline, CDR1 is SGHAT and CDR2 is FQDESV (reference sequence). This CDR3 region has 15 residues. V shed 1 base and J shed 4 bases, with 13 bases lying between them. DNA for the CDR3: TGTGCCAGCAGCTTAGAAGGGCTCCAGGGCACTGAAGCTTTCTTT. It is translated as CASSLEGLQGTEAFF.

This chain links TRBV18 with TRBJ1-5; D is unresolved. The CDR3 runs 13 residues. V gave up 5 bases and J gave up 8 bases, with 13 bases separating them. Germline-derived CDR1 and CDR2 are KGHSH and LQKENI. CDR3 loop: CASSRSRGEPQHF. DNA of the CDR3: TGTGCCAGCTCAAGATCCCGCGGGGAGCCCCAGCATTTT.

The CDR3, as DNA: TGTGCCAGCAGGCCTAGGGGGATTAGCTATGGCTACACCTTC. Amino acids: CASRPRGISYGYTF. The chain has TRBV13 and TRBJ1-2; D possibly corresponds to TRBD1 (6 bases). The V end lost 6 bases, the J end lost 4 bases, and 15 bases lay between the germline ends. The CDR3 covers 14 residues. Per the germline V gene, CDR1 is PRHDT and CDR2 is FYEKMQ (reference sequence).

The chain is built from TRBV7-2 and TRBJ2-3; weak D call: TRBD1 (6 bases). The germline gives CDR1 SGHTA, CDR2 FQGNSA. The CDR3 consists of 16 residues. V was shortened by 3 bases and J by 2 bases, with 15 bases between the two germline ends. The CDR3 loop is CASSFFRDKATDTQYF. CDR3 bases: TGTGCCAGCAGCTTCTTCCGGGACAAGGCCACAGATACGCAGTATTTT.

This clone was picked up one time. The rearrangement uses TRBV4-1 and TRBJ2-2; D ambiguous. V gave up 1 base and J gave up 2 bases, with 8 bases separating them. The CDR3 is 15 residues long. Looked up from germline, CDR1 is MGHRA and CDR2 is YSYEKL. The CDR3 nucleotides read TGCGCCAGCAGCCAAGGTGGCCTTAACACCGGGGAGCTGTTTTTT. The encoded protein is CASSQGGLNTGELFF.

The sample holds a few counts of this clone. This chain uses TRBV7-2 with TRBJ1-5; D perhaps matches TRBD1 (5 bases). With 5 bases removed from V and 2 bases from J, the gap between germline ends came to 16 bases. Germline values: CDR1 SGHTA, CDR2 FQGNSA. The CDR3 runs to 16 residues. The DNA for the CDR3 is TGTGCCAGCAGCCTCCGGGCGGGGCTTGGCAATCAGCCCCAGCATTTT. The encoded protein is CASSLRAGLGNQPQHF.

This clone was observed a few times. The V and J genes are TRBV14 and TRBJ1-1; D is perhaps TRBD1 (5 bases). This CDR3 comprises 14 residues. Germline CDR1 SGHDN, CDR2 FVKESK. V was pared by 2 bases and J by 0 bases, with 7 bases between. The DNA for the CDR3 is TGTGCCAGCAGCCAAACAGGCGTGAACACTGAAGCTTTCTTT. It codes for CASSQTGVNTEAFF.

The chain recombines TRBV7-9 with TRBJ2-7; no definite D call. The CDR3 runs 14 residues. Trimming took 5 bases from V and 2 from J, leaving 13 bases between them. Germline CDR1 and CDR2: SEHNR and FQNEAQ (reference sequence). For the CDR3, the DNA is TGTGCCAGCAGCCCCCCGACAACCACCTACGAGCAGTACTTC. Its translation is CASSPPTTTYEQYF. Full variable domain (outside the CDR3, taken from reference TRBV7-9 and TRBJ2-7): DTGVSQNPRHKITKRGQNVTFRCDPISEHNRLYWYRQTLGQGPEFLTYFQNEAQLEKSRLLSDRFSAERPKGSFSTLEIQRTEQGDSAMYLCASSPPTTTYEQYFGPGTRLTVT.

V is TRBV28 and J is TRBJ2-5; 7 bases align to TRBD2. The V segment lost 3 bases and the J segment 7 bases; nucleotides outside the gene matches: 5. CDR1 is MDHEN and CDR2 is SYDVKM in the germline V gene. The CDR3 runs to 13 residues. The CDR3 sequence: CASSFRWEGTQYF. The DNA of the CDR3 is TGTGCCAGCAGTTTCCGTTGGGAGGGGACCCAGTACTTC.

The chain carries TRBV5-1 and TRBJ1-1; D not certain. CDR1 SGHRS and CDR2 YFSETQ come from the germline V gene. The CDR3 is 16 amino acids. The V gene lost 0 bases and the J gene lost 0 bases, with 12 bases spanning the gap. In DNA, the CDR3 is TGCGCCAGCAGCTTGGGTGACACCCTTATGAACACTGAAGCTTTCTTT. Translating gives CASSLGDTLMNTEAFF.

The J gene is TRBJ2-1, the V gene TRBV7-7, with D tentatively TRBD2 (5 bases). CDR1 and CDR2 (germline): SSHAT, FNYEAQ (reference sequence). CDR3 length: 13 amino acids. V gave up 5 bases and J gave up 5 bases, with 10 bases separating them. The CDR3 here is CASSPGINNEQFF. As DNA, the CDR3 is TGTGCCAGCAGCCCCGGGATCAACAATGAGCAGTTCTTC.

The sample holds a few counts of this clone. The chain employs TRBV5-1 and TRBJ2-3; 13 nucleotides align to TRBD2. Germline values: CDR1 SGHRS, CDR2 YFSETQ. J gave up 2 bases and V 4 bases, and 7 bases lay outside the gene matches. This CDR3 is 17 amino acids long. This chain's CDR3 is CASSPGTSGTTTDTQYF. CDR3 nucleotides: TGCGCCAGCAGCCCCGGGACTAGCGGGACCACCACAGATACGCAGTATTTT. Full variable domain (outside the CDR3, taken from reference TRBV5-1 and TRBJ2-3): KAGVTQTPRYLIKTRGQQVTLSCSPISGHRSVSWYQQTPGQGLQFLFEYFSETQRNKGNFPGRFSGRQFSNSRSEMNVSTLELGDSALYLCASSPGTSGTTTDTQYFGPGTRLTVL.

The J gene is TRBJ1-1, the V gene TRBV19; tentatively, D is TRBD1 (5 bases). Trimming stripped 6 bases from V and 4 bases from J, with 18 bases between. The CDR3 is 15 amino acids. Germline values: CDR1 LNHDA, CDR2 SQIVND (reference sequence). The CDR3 DNA is TGTGCCAGTAGGAGAAGGTCAGGGTCGGGCACTGAAGCTTTCTTT. This codes for CASRRRSGSGTEAFF.

This clone showed up just once. This chain uses TRBV9 with TRBJ2-1, with 11 bases identical to TRBD2. The CDR3 is 16 amino acids. The J segment lost 6 bases and the V segment lost 2 bases, leaving 7 bases of the junction unmatched. Germline lookup yields CDR1 SGDLS and CDR2 YYNGEE. CDR3 sequence: CASSVKTSGVLNEQFF. Written as DNA, the CDR3 is TGTGCCAGCAGCGTTAAGACTAGCGGGGTTCTCAATGAGCAGTTCTTC.

This clone has just a few counts. The rearrangement links TRBV28 to TRBJ2-5; 7 bases are shared with TRBD1. Germline-derived CDR1 and CDR2 are MDHEN and SYDVKM. The CDR3 contains 14 residues. Trimming at V came to 2 bases and at J to 3 bases, leaving 3 bases not matched to a gene. The CDR3 DNA follows: TGTGCCAGCAGTTTAGTCGGGACAGAAGAGACCCAGTACTTC. Its protein product is CASSLVGTEETQYF.

This clone was detected only once. The chain recombines TRBV11-2 with TRBJ2-3, with 7 bases identical to TRBD1. The germline V gene encodes CDR1 SGHAT and CDR2 FQNNGV. The CDR3 runs 14 residues. The junction had 6 bases not matched to a gene; V was cut back by 5 bases and J by 4 bases. CDR3 sequence reads: CASSPLTGSDTQYF. DNA for the CDR3: TGTGCCAGCAGCCCCCTGACAGGGTCAGATACGCAGTATTTT.

The sample holds a few counts of this clone. The CDR3 DNA is TGTGCCTGGAGTTTCGGGGGTCAATACACAGATACGCAGTATTTT. It yields the protein CAWSFGGQYTDTQYF. J is TRBJ2-3 and V is TRBV30; D perhaps matches TRBD2 (6 bases). Trimming stripped 2 bases from V and 2 bases from J, with 14 bases between. Germline CDR1 reads GTSNPN; CDR2 reads SVGIG (reference sequence). The CDR3 has 15 residues.

There are a few counts of this clone. V is TRBV7-8 and J is TRBJ1-2, with TRBD1 identical over 10 bases. Germline V CDR1 and CDR2: SGHVS, FQNEAQ. The CDR3 consists of 14 residues. V was clipped by 1 base and J by 7 bases; unmatched bases: 3. The CDR3 loop reads CASSLGQGAGGYTF. Here the CDR3 DNA reads TGTGCCAGCAGCTTAGGACAGGGGGCGGGTGGCTACACCTTC.

The chain is built from TRBV2 and TRBJ1-4, with D tentatively TRBD1 (6 bases). CDR3 size: 18 residues. CDR1 and CDR2 (germline): SNHLY, FYNNEI. V was shortened by 3 bases and J by 3 bases, with 20 bases between the two germline ends. The CDR3 sequence: CASSDPWQGSAANEKLFF. In nucleotides, the CDR3 is TGTGCCAGCAGTGACCCCTGGCAGGGGTCCGCGGCTAATGAAAAACTGTTTTTT.